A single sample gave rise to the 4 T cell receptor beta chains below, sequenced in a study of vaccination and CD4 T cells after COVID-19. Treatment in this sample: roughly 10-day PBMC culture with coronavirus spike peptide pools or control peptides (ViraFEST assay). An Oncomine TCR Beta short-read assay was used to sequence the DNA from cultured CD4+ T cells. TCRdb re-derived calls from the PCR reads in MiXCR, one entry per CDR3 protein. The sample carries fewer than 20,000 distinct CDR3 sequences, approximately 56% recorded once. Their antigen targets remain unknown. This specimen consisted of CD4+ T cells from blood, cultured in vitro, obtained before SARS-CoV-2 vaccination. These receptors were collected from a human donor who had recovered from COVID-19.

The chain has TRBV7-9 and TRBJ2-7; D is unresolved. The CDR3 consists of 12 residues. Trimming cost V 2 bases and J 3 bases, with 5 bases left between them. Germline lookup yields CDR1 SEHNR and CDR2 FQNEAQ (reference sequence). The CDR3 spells CASSLSSYEQYF. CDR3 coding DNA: TGTGCCAGCAGCTTATCGAGCTACGAGCAGTACTTC. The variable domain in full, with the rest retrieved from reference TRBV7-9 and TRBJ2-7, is DTGVSQNPRHKITKRGQNVTFRCDPISEHNRLYWYRQTLGQGPEFLTYFQNEAQLEKSRLLSDRFSAERPKGSFSTLEIQRTEQGDSAMYLCASSLSSYEQYFGPGTRLTVT.

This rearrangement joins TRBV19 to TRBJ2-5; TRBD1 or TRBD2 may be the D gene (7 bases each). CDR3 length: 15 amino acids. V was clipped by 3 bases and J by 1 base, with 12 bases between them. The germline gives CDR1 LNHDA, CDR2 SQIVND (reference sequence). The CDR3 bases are TGTGCCAGTAGTATCTCCAGGGGGGGCCAAGAGACCCAGTACTTC. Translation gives CASSISRGGQETQYF.

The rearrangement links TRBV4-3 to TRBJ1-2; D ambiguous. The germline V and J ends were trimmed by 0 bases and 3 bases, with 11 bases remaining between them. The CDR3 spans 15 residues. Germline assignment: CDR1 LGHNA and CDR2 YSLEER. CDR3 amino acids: CASSQDLGKHYGYTF. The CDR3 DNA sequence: TGCGCCAGCAGCCAAGATCTGGGGAAGCACTATGGCTACACCTTC.

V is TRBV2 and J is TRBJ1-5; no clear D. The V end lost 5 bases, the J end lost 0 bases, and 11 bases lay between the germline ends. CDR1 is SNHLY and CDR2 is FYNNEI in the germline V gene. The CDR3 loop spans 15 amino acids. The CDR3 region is CASSQSGSSNQPQHF. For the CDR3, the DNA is TGTGCCAGCAGTCAGTCGGGAAGTAGCAATCAGCCCCAGCATTTT. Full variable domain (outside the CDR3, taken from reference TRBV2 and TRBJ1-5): EPEVTQTPSHQVTQMGQEVILRCVPISNHLYFYWYRQILGQKVEFLVSFYNNEISEKSEIFDDQFSVERPDGSNFTLKIRSTKLEDSAMYFCASSQSGSSNQPQHFGDGTRLSIL.